Here is one T cell receptor beta chain with its context. No antigen is known for it. The record has no base qualities; no much larger clone is one base away. Patients with autoimmune disease history or receiving systemic immunosuppression were excluded from the trial. Peripheral blood for TCR sequencing was collected from all dose cohorts at baseline, on cycle 4 day 1, and on cycle 7 day 1. Samples came from an open-label, multicenter, first-in-human phase I dose-escalation trial of ivuxolimab. Adults with locally advanced or metastatic melanoma, renal cell carcinoma, hepatocellular carcinoma or head and neck squamous cell carcinoma were enrolled in the trial. Before TCR sequencing, CD4+ T cells and CD8+ T cells were sorted from peripheral blood as separate populations. This specimen belongs to a study of OX40 agonist ivuxolimab in advanced cancers. For the study in its entirety: Ivuxolimab was a fully human IgG2 agonistic monoclonal antibody targeting the costimulatory receptor OX40 (CD134). Intravenous ivuxolimab was administered to patients every 2 weeks at six dose levels: 0.01, 0.1, 0.3, 1.5, 3 and 10 mg/kg. Among the roughly 50 dose-escalation patients, about 20 had hepatocellular carcinoma, 15 or so melanoma, 9 renal cell carcinoma and 9 head and neck cancer. The dose-escalation cohort was roughly 80% male with a mean age of about 58 years, ranging from roughly 20 to 80. Prior anti-PD-1, anti-PD-L1 or anti-CTLA-4 therapy was permitted, and checkpoint inhibitors had been received by approximately 39% of dose-escalation patients. Partial responses were achieved by three dose-escalation patients, of whom one had hepatocellular carcinoma and two had cutaneous melanoma. The point of sequencing TCRbeta in the periphery was to test whether ivuxolimab changed TCR sequence diversity and drove clonal T-cell expansion. The paper covers the monotherapy dose-escalation part of the phase I ivuxolimab trial, which included N of about 56 patients. The investigation overall reported the following: Low levels of normalized T-cell clonal expansion were also shown by some nonresponding patients. After ivuxolimab, expanded clones were on average more numerous among CD8+ T cells than among CD4+ T cells. At doses of 0.1 to 3.0 mg/kg, clonal expansion of both CD4+ and CD8+ blood T cells was observed from baseline to week 6. The antigen specificity of the clonally expanded peripheral T cells was not determined. In the 0.1-3.0 mg/kg groups, partial responders had among the lowest normalized peripheral clonal expansion, particularly in CD8+ T cells.

The junction shows trimming of 4 bases on V and 0 bases on J, and the gene matches do not reach 11 bases of it. The germline V gene provides CDR1 MGHRA and CDR2 YSYEKL. Spanning cysteine to phenylalanine, the CDR3 consists of 18 amino acids. The read is trimmed to its CDR3 DNA, 54 bases read in frame from base 1. For sequencing of the TCRbeta CDR3 region, genomic DNA was extracted from the sorted cells. TCRbeta CDR3 regions were sequenced using the immunoSEQ Assay. Drawn from immuneACCESS, this table holds only the in-frame rearrangements with V and J called that TCRdb kept. Clones are partly lost; checked studies trace under half to an unresolved V gene and leave the rest unexplained. The sample includes about 33,000 clones, with roughly 90% observed a single time. The ten largest clones represent 0.9% to 0.95% of the sample.

The material was CD4+ or CD8+ T cells sorted from blood, obtained in a trial of the OX40 agonist ivuxolimab. The V and J segments used are TRBV4-1 and TRBJ2-3; TRBD1 fits 9 bases in the junction. The sequence came from an adult with an advanced solid tumor such as melanoma, head and neck, liver or kidney cancer. The DNA reads TGCGCCAGCAGCCGGGATGCCGGGACAGGGCTTAGCACAGATACGCAGTATTTT. Translated, it gives CASSRDAGTGLSTDTQYF.